This T cell receptor (beta chain) originates from a study of patients and donors after allogeneic stem cell transplantation. Losses at the gene ends were 3 bases for V and 7 bases for J; bases not matched to a gene: 8. The CDR3 loop spans 15 amino acids. Germline V gene lookup returns CDR1 MDHEN and CDR2 SYDVKM. TCRdb reprocessed the RT-PCR reads with MiXCR, giving one entry per CDR3 protein. The repertoire has under 200,000 distinct CDR3 sequences, nearly 25% of them found once; the top ten carry roughly 25%. V gene TRBV28 combines with J gene TRBJ2-7; 11 positions match TRBD1. Sequences were obtained from blood, either unsorted or a sorted T cell fraction (not recorded which). The TCR originated in a human donor who was either an allogeneic HSCT recipient or a stem cell or donor lymphocyte infusion donor (not recorded which). It is not recorded whose cells these are; they may come from a transplant donor. The chain's CDR3 is CASSFAGQGAREQYF. The CDR3 nucleotides are TGTGCCAGCAGTTTTGCTGGACAGGGGGCTCGGGAGCAGTACTTC.